A single sample gave rise to the 17 T cell receptor beta chains below, sequenced in a study of T cells in Graves' hyperthyroidism and ophthalmopathy. It was RNA transcripts that yielded the amplified TCR beta CDR3 regions. The HTBI primer set served for first-round RT-PCR of the TCR CDR3. Via MiXCR, TCRdb re-called the multiplex PCR reads, giving one row per CDR3 protein. The repertoire holds hundreds of thousands of distinct CDR3 sequences, with about 20% as singletons. Sequenced: blood. These receptors came from a man aged 30 to 39 with Graves' ophthalmopathy.

This clonotype was recorded many times. The chain combines TRBV2 with TRBJ2-7, with TRBD2 as a possible D gene (5 bases). The CDR3 totals 15 residues. Germline assignment: CDR1 SNHLY and CDR2 FYNNEI. The ends were cut back, 2 bases at V and 2 bases at J, with 13 bases in the middle. DNA of the CDR3: TGTGCCAGCAGTGAATCGGGAACCCTAACCTACGAGCAGTACTTC. It codes for CASSESGTLTYEQYF.

The chain couples TRBV12-3 or TRBV12-4 to TRBJ2-7; D gene uncertain. The germline V and J ends were trimmed by 0 bases and 6 bases, with 9 bases remaining between them. The CDR3 is 13 residues long. The CDR3 nucleotides are TGTGCCAGCAGTTTAGCGCCAGGTTCCGAGCAGTACTTC. It specifies CASSLAPGSEQYF.

The chain employs TRBV24-1 and TRBJ1-1; a possible D gene is TRBD1 (6 bases). Germline loops: CDR1 KGHDR, CDR2 SFDVKD. V dropped 4 bases and J dropped 1 base, with 15 bases sitting between them. CDR3 size: 16 residues. The CDR3 reads CATSDSGVQGNTEAFF. DNA for the CDR3: TGTGCCACCAGTGACTCCGGGGTACAGGGGAACACTGAAGCTTTCTTT.

V and J are TRBV29-1 and TRBJ2-7; 8 bases match TRBD2. The germline V gene has CDR1 SQVTM and CDR2 ANQGSEA. CDR3 length: 13 amino acids. Trimming cost V 3 bases and J 4 bases; bases outside gene matches: 5. For the CDR3, the DNA is TGCAGCGTTGAGCCAGCGGGAGAGTACGAGCAGTACTTC. Encoded protein: CSVEPAGEYEQYF.

A few counts support this clonotype. The rearrangement links TRBV7-6 to TRBJ1-1, with D possibly being TRBD1 (5 bases). Germline-derived CDR1 and CDR2 are SGHVS and FNYEAQ. The CDR3 contains 14 residues. Trimming removed 1 base at V and 5 bases at J, with 11 bases between. The CDR3 protein is CASSLGVGGTEAFF. CDR3 bases: TGTGCCAGCAGCTTAGGGGTTGGGGGTACTGAAGCTTTCTTT.

The chain recombines TRBV3-1 with TRBJ2-7; TRBD2 is a possible D gene (7 bases). This CDR3 contains 14 residues. Per germline, CDR1 LGHDT and CDR2 YNNKEL (reference sequence). Trimming shortened V by 5 bases and J by 5 bases, and 16 bases separated the two germline ends. CDR3 coding DNA: TGTGCCAGCAGCGAAGGGGGGGCCCTCCACGAGCAGTACTTC. It specifies CASSEGGALHEQYF.

This clonotype was observed once. The chain combines TRBV20-1 with TRBJ2-7, with 9 bases identical to TRBD2. J lost 6 bases, V lost 3 bases, and 12 bases had no gene match. This CDR3 is built from 15 residues. Germline V gives CDR1 DFQATT, CDR2 SNEGSKA (reference sequence). CDR3 sequence reads: CSASAAAGGLGEQYF. The CDR3 region has the DNA TGCAGTGCTAGTGCCGCGGCGGGAGGGCTTGGCGAGCAGTACTTC.

The J gene is TRBJ2-1, the V gene TRBV20-1; no clear D. Germline lookup yields CDR1 DFQATT and CDR2 SNEGSKA (reference sequence). The CDR3 is made up of 10 amino acids. CDR3 DNA: TGCAGCCCGGTAATCAATGAGCAGTTCTTC. Translation: CSPVINEQFF.

The chain couples TRBV28 to TRBJ2-5, with D perhaps matching TRBD1 or TRBD2 (7 bases each). V was shortened by 2 bases and J by 4 bases, with 14 bases between the two germline ends. The germline CDR1 and CDR2 sequences are MDHEN and SYDVKM. CDR3 size: 15 residues. The CDR3 protein is CASSLGTAGRETQYF. The CDR3 nucleotides are TGTGCCAGCAGTTTAGGGACAGCGGGGCGAGAGACCCAGTACTTC.

This clonotype appeared many times. The genes are TRBV7-9 and TRBJ1-1, with D tentatively TRBD1 (5 bases). Per the germline V gene, CDR1 is SEHNR and CDR2 is FQNEAQ (reference sequence). Deletions cut 3 bases from V and 9 bases from J, with 14 bases between. The length of the CDR3 is 13 residues. Here the CDR3 DNA reads TGTGCCAGCAGCTTCAATCCAGGGAAACAAGCTTTCTTT. It yields the protein CASSFNPGKQAFF.

This clonotype was seen a handful of times. This chain uses TRBV28 with TRBJ2-3; 8 nucleotides agree with TRBD1. The CDR3 runs 13 residues. Germline assignment: CDR1 MDHEN and CDR2 SYDVKM. V was pared by 4 bases and J by 8 bases, with 5 bases of the junction left unmatched. In DNA form, the CDR3 reads TGTGCCAGCAGTTCAACAGGGGGAGTTACGCAGTATTTT. It codes for CASSSTGGVTQYF.

A remark on this clonotype: A much larger clone sits a single nucleotide away, making a read error possible. The chain carries TRBV2 and TRBJ1-2, with a possible D match to TRBD1 (6 bases). The CDR3 totals 12 residues. CDR1 SNHLY and CDR2 FYNNEI come from the germline V gene. In DNA, the CDR3 is TGTGCCAGCACGGCAGGGGCTGATGGCTGCACCTTC. As protein: CASTAGADGCTF.

This clonotype was observed a handful of times. V gene TRBV4-1 combines with J gene TRBJ2-1, with D possibly being TRBD2 (7 bases). The ends were cut back, 0 bases at V and 9 bases at J, with 15 bases in the middle. This CDR3 contains 15 residues. Germline V gene lookup returns CDR1 MGHRA and CDR2 YSYEKL. CDR3: CASSQEGGGASEQFF. Here the CDR3 DNA reads TGCGCCAGCAGCCAAGAGGGGGGGGGGGCAAGTGAGCAGTTCTTC.

The V call is TRBV12-3 or TRBV12-4, the J call TRBJ2-1, with D perhaps TRBD1 (6 bases). The CDR3 runs 13 residues. V was cut by 6 bases and J by 6 bases, with 12 bases left in between. As DNA, the CDR3 is TGTGCCAGCAGCCCTACAGGGCCCAATGAGCAGTTCTTC. Translation: CASSPTGPNEQFF.

V usage is TRBV6-2 or TRBV6-3 and J usage is TRBJ1-1; no firm D call. The CDR3 loop spans 17 amino acids. Germline loops: CDR1 MNHEY, CDR2 SVGEGT. V was trimmed by 4 bases and J by 0 bases, leaving 18 bases between them. The CDR3 region has the DNA TGTGCCAGCAGTTTTCGGTCGACTGGCGGGGTGAACACTGAAGCTTTCTTT. This translates into CASSFRSTGGVNTEAFF.

At least ten counts were recorded for this clonotype. The V call is TRBV20-1, the J call TRBJ1-2; 8 bases line up with TRBD1. The CDR3 is 13 amino acids. Germline lookup yields CDR1 DFQATT and CDR2 SNEGSKA (reference sequence). V gave up 4 bases and J gave up 3 bases; unmatched junction bases: 4. CDR3: CSATSDRDYGYTF. CDR3 sequence (DNA): TGCAGTGCTACTTCGGACAGGGACTATGGCTACACCTTC.

The table lists this clonotype with a few counts. The chain recombines TRBV7-8 with TRBJ1-5; D is perhaps TRBD1 (6 bases). The CDR3 is 14 amino acids. The germline CDR1 and CDR2 sequences are SGHVS and FQNEAQ. The germline V and J ends were trimmed by 2 bases and 7 bases, with 12 bases remaining between them. In DNA, the CDR3 is TGTGCCAGCAGCTTATTGTCAGGGGACCAGCCCCAGCATTTT. It specifies CASSLLSGDQPQHF.